This TCR beta chain was obtained from a study of T cell responses to AZD1222 COVID-19 vaccine (dated by TCRdb to 2020 to 2023). With regard to the full study: AZD1222 recipients given second doses at about 4 weeks or at about 12 weeks were pooled, since spike-specific TCR depth and breadth were not found to differ between the two schedules. TCR sequencing covered approximately 230 trial participants: 207 given two doses of AZD1222 and approximately 26 given two doses of MenACWY control vaccine. Enrollment into the trials was organized by age into subgroups of 18-55, 56-69 and 70-plus years, and those subgroups contained 148, 28 and 57 TCR-sequenced participants, respectively.

The CDR3 spans 14 residues, from the cysteine through the phenylalanine. The CDR3 DNA has 42 bases and is translated from base 1. Looking up the germline V gene yields CDR1 MNHEY and CDR2 SVGAGI. V drops 6 bases and J drops 4 bases, leaving 15 bases in between. The CDR3 regions of human TCRbeta chains were analyzed by immunosequencing. On the study's bioinformatics: Repertoire TCRs were checked for matches against a reference library of SARS-CoV-2-specific TCRs that had been generated using the MIRA antigen-specificity platform. Breadth was defined as the fraction of unique TCRs that were SARS-CoV-2-associated. Depth was defined as the fraction of total T cells that were SARS-CoV-2-associated. Using the MIRA data, each spike-specific TCR was assigned both to the spike region to which the TCR was reactive and to a CD4 or CD8 class. Log10-transformed breadth and depth values were compared by one-way ANOVA with Sidak's multiple comparisons tests. Entries here come from immuneACCESS through TCRdb and include only in-frame sequences with V and J called. Some clones fail to appear in such tables; in the studies checked, an unresolved V gene covers under half of the shortfall, and the cause of the remainder is unknown. V, J and clone size are those of that table, while D and trimming were read from the DNA. The sample table records 110,000 or so clones; 85% to 90% of these occur just once. The ten largest clones add up to less than 15% of the sample.

Reading the label with the study, this specimen's time point is: baseline before first vaccination. Vaccinee samples were obtained from the UK trials COV001 and COV002, which included a single-blind randomized controlled phase 2/3 trial of AZD1222 (ChAdOx1 nCoV-19) in healthy adults. Trial participant PBMC samples were collected at day 0 and day 28 after the second dose for TCRbeta chain sequencing. Remarks on this clone: The clone's antigen remains unknown. Base qualities were left out, and no much larger clone turns up one base away.

Broader findings and caveats from the paper: After two AZD1222 doses, both the breadth and the depth of spike-specific TCRs were significantly higher than at day 0 and than in MenACWY recipients. Vaccine-associated CD4 TCRs spanned the whole spike protein, with dominant responses in regions 160-218 and 743-854. Only five to seven AZD1222 recipients were SARS-CoV-2 seropositive at baseline, limiting conclusions about previously exposed vaccinees. The 56-69-year group was small, and its depth increase did not reach significance, likely because of low power. Because no samples from the day 14 peak response were available, repertoires could be characterized only after the peak T cell response. Participants were mostly white British and included more females than males, and it was suggested by the authors that clonal diversity may have been underestimated. Epitopes outside the regions mutated in the B.1.351 and B.1.1.7 variants were reportedly recognized by nearly half of the unique spike-specific TCRs.

This receptor was obtained from an adult in good health. The V gene is TRBV6-5 and the J gene is TRBJ1-2; tentative D gene TRBD1, with 5 bases matching. Source: peripheral blood, taken on day 0 of AZD1222 vaccination. The DNA reads TGTGCCAGCAGCCCCGGGGCTAGGGCCTATGGCTACACCTTC. It encodes CASSPGARAYGYTF.